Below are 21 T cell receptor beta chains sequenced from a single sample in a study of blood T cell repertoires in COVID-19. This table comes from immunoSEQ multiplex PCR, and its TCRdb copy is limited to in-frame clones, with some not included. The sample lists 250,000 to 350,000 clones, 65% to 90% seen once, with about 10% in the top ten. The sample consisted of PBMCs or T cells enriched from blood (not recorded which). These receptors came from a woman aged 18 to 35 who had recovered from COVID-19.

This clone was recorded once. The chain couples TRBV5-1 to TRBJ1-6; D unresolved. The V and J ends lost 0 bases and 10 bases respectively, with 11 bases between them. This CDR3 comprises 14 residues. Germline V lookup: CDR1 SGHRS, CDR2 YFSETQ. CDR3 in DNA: TGCGCCAGCAGCTTGGAAACCGTGAGATCACCCCTCCACTTT. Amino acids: CASSLETVRSPLHF.

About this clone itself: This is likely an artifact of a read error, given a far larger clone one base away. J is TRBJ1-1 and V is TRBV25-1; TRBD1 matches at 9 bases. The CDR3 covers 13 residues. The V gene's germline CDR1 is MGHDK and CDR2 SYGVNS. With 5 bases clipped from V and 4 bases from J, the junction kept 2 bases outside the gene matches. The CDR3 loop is CASSTTGGTEAFF. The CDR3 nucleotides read TGTGCCAGCAGTACGACAGGGGGCACTGAAGCTTTCTTT. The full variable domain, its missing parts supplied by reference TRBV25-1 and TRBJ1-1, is EADIYQTPRYLVIGTGKKITLECSQTMGHDKMYWYQQDPGMELHLIHYSYGVNSTEKGDLSSESTVSRIRTEHFPLTLESARPSHTSQYLCASSTTGGTEAFFGQGTRLTVV.

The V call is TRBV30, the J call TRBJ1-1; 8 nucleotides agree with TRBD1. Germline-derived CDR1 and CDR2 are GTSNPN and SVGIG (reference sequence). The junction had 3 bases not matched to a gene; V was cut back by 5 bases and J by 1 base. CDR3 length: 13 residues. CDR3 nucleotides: TGTGCCTGGGCGGGACAGGAGAACACTGAAGCTTTCTTT. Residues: CAWAGQENTEAFF.

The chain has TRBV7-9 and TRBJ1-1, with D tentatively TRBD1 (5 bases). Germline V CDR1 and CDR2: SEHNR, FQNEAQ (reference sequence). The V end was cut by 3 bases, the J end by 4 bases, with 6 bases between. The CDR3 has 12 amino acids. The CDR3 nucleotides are TGTGCCAGCAGCTTCGACAGCACTGAAGCTTTCTTT. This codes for CASSFDSTEAFF.

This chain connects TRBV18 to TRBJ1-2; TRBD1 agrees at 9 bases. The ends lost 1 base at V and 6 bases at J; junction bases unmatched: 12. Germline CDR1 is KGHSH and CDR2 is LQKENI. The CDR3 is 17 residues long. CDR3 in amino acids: CASSPQETGGWGNGYTF. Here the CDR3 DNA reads TGTGCCAGCTCACCACAAGAAACAGGGGGCTGGGGTAATGGCTACACCTTC.

CDR3 nucleotide sequence: TGTGCCTGGAGTTGGGATCTAGCGGGAGGTGAGGAGCAGTTCTTC. Translating gives CAWSWDLAGGEEQFF. J is TRBJ2-1 and V is TRBV30; 11 nucleotides align to TRBD2. The CDR3 has 15 residues. Per germline, CDR1 GTSNPN and CDR2 SVGIG (reference sequence). J lost 10 bases, V lost 2 bases, and 10 bases had no gene match.

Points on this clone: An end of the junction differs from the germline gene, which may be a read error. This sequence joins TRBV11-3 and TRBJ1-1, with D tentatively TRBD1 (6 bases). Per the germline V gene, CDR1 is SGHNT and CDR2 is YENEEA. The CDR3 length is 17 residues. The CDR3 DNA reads TGTGCCACCAGCTTCGGGGGGGCGGGGGCTATGAACACTGAAGCTTTCTTT. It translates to CATSFGGAGAMNTEAFF.

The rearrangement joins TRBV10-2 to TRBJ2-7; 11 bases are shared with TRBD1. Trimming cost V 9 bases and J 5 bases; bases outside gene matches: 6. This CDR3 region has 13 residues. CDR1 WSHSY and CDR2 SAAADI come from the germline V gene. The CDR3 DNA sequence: TGCGCCAGTACGGGACAGGGGGGCAACGAGCAGTACTTC. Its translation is CASTGQGGNEQYF.

In DNA form, the CDR3 reads TGTGCCAGCAGCTTCCAGCGGTCCGGCAACTATGGCTACACCTTC. This encodes CASSFQRSGNYGYTF. This rearrangement joins TRBV7-9 to TRBJ1-2; D is unclear. Germline V gene sequence: CDR1 SEHNR, CDR2 FQNEAQ (reference sequence). Between the trimmed V and J ends, which lost 3 bases and 2 bases, there was a span of 13 bases. The CDR3 contains 15 residues.

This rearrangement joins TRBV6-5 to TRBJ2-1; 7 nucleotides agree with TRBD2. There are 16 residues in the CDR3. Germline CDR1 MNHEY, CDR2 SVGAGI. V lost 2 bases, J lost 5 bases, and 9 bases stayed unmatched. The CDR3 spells CASSYVPSGGDNEQFF. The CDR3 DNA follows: TGTGCCAGCAGTTACGTTCCTAGCGGAGGGGACAATGAGCAGTTCTTC.

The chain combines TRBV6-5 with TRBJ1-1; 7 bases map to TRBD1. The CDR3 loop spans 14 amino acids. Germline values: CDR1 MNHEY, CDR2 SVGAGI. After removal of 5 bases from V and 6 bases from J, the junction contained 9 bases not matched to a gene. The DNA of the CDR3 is TGTGCCAGCAGTCTCCATACAGGGGTGGCTGAAGCTTTCTTT. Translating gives CASSLHTGVAEAFF.

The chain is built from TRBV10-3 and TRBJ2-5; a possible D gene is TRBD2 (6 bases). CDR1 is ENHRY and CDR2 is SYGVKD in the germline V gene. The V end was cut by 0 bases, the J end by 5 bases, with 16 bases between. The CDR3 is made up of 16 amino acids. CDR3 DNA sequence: TGTGCCATCAGTGAGTCAACGGGAGCAGGGTTGGAGACCCAGTACTTC. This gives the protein CAISESTGAGLETQYF.

The CDR3 loop reads CASSRGGDSLSQETQYF. The CDR3 coding sequence is TGTGCCAGCAGCCGAGGAGGGGACAGCCTCTCACAAGAGACCCAGTACTTC. The rearrangement joins TRBV25-1 to TRBJ2-5; the D gene is possibly TRBD1 (7 bases). Germline V lookup: CDR1 MGHDK, CDR2 SYGVNS. CDR3 length equals 17 residues. Trimming removed 6 bases from V and 2 bases from J, with 22 bases in between.

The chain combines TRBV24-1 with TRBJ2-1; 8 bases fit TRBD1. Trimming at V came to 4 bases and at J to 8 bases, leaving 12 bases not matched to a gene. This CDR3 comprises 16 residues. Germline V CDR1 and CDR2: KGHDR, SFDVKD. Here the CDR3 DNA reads TGTGCCACCAGTGAGACAGGGGCCCACACACGCTATGAGCAGTTCTTC. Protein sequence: CATSETGAHTRYEQFF.

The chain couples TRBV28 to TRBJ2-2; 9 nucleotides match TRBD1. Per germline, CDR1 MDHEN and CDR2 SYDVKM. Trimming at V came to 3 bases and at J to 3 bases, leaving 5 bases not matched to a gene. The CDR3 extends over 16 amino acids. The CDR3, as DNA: TGTGCCAGCAGTTTGGGGGACAGGGTGCACACCGGGGAGCTGTTTTTT. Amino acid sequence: CASSLGDRVHTGELFF.

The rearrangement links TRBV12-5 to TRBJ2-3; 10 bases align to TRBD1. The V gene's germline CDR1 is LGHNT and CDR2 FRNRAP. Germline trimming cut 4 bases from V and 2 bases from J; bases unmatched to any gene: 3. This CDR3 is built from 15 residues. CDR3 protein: CASGSGTGVTDTQYF. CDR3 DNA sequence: TGTGCTAGTGGTTCCGGGACAGGGGTCACAGATACGCAGTATTTT.

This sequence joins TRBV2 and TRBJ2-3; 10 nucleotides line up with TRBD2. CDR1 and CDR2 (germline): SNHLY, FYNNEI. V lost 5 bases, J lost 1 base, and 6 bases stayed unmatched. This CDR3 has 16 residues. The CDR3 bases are TGTGCCAGCAGTACACTAGCGGGATACGGCACAGATACGCAGTATTTT. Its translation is CASSTLAGYGTDTQYF.

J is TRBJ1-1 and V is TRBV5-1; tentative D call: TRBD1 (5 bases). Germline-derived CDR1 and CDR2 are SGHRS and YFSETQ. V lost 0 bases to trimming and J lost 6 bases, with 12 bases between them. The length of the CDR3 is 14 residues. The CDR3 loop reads CASSLGTLGSEAFF. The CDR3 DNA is TGCGCCAGCAGCTTGGGGACACTGGGGTCTGAAGCTTTCTTT.

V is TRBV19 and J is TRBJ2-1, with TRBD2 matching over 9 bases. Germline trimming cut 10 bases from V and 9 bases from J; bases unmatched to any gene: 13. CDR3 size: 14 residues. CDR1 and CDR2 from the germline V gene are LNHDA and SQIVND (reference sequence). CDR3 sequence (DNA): TGTGCCACCAATAGCGGGGGCCATGGGGGTGAGCAGTTCTTC. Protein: CATNSGGHGGEQFF.

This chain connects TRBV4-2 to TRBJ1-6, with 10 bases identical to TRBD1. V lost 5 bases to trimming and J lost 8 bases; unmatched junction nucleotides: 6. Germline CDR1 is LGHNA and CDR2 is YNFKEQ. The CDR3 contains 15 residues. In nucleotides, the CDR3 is TGTGCCAGCAGCGCCCGGGACAGGGGTGATTCACCCCTCCACTTT. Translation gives CASSARDRGDSPLHF.

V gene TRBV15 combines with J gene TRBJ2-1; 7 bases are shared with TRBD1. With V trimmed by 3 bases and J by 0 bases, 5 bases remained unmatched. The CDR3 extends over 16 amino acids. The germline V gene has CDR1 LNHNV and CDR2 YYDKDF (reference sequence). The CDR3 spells CATSRDRRSSYNEQFF. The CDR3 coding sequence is TGTGCCACCAGCAGGGACAGGAGGAGCTCCTACAATGAGCAGTTCTTC.